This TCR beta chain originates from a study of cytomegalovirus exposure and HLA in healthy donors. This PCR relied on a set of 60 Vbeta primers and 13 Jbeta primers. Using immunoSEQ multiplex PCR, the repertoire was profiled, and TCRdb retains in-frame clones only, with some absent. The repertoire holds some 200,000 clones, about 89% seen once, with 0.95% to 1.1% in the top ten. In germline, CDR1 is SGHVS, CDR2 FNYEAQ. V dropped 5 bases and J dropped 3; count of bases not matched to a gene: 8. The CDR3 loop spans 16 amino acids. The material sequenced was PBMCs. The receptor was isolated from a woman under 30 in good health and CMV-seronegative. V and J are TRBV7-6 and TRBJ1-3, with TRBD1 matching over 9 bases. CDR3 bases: TGTGCCAGCAGCAGCCGGGACAGGGAATATGGAAACACCATATATTTT. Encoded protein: CASSSRDREYGNTIYF.